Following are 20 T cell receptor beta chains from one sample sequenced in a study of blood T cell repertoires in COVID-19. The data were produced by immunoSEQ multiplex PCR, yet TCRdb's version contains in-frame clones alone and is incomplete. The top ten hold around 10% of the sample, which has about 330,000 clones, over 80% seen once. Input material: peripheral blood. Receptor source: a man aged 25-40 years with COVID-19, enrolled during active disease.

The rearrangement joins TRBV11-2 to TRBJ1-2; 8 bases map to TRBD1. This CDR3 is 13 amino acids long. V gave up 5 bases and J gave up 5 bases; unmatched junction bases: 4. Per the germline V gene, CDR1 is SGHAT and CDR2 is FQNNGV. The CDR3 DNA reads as TGTGCCAGCAGCCAGGGGACAGGATATGGCTACACCTTC. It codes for CASSQGTGYGYTF.

CDR3 protein: CASSYSSGLGRYGYTF. The CDR3 nucleotides read TGTGCCAGCAGTTACTCATCAGGGCTCGGACGCTATGGCTACACCTTC. The chain recombines TRBV6-5 with TRBJ1-2, with D maybe TRBD1 (5 bases). V was clipped by 0 bases and J by 4 bases, with 15 bases between them. Germline-derived CDR1 and CDR2 are MNHEY and SVGAGI. The CDR3 has 16 amino acids.

CDR3: CASSLRSGGAYTDTQYF. CDR3 in DNA: TGTGCCAGCAGCCTCCGTAGCGGGGGGGCATACACAGATACGCAGTATTTT. J is TRBJ2-3 and V is TRBV7-6; 11 bases agree with TRBD2. This CDR3 is 17 amino acids long. V dropped 5 bases and J dropped 2; count of bases not matched to a gene: 9. Germline assignment: CDR1 SGHVS and CDR2 FNYEAQ. The full variable domain, its missing parts supplied by reference TRBV7-6 and TRBJ2-3, is GAGVSQSPRYKVTKRGQDVALRCDPISGHVSLYWYRQALGQGPEFLTYFNYEAQQDKSGLPNDRFSAERPEGSISTLTIQRTEQRDSAMYRCASSLRSGGAYTDTQYFGPGTRLTVL.

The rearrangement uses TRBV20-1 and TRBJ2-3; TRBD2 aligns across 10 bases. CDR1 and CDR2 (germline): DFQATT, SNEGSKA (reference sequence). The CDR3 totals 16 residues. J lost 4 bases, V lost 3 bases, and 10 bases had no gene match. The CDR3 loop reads CSASGLAGASADTQYF. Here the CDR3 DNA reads TGCAGTGCTAGTGGTCTAGCGGGGGCCAGTGCAGATACGCAGTATTTT.

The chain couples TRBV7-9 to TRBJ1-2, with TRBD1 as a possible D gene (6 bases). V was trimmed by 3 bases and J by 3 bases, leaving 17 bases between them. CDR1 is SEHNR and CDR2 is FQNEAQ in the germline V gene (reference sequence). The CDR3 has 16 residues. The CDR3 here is CASSFLRGQLDYGYTF. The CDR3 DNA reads TGTGCCAGCAGCTTCCTTCGAGGACAGCTCGACTATGGCTACACCTTC. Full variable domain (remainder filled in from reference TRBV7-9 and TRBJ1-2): DTGVSQNPRHKITKRGQNVTFRCDPISEHNRLYWYRQTLGQGPEFLTYFQNEAQLEKSRLLSDRFSAERPKGSFSTLEIQRTEQGDSAMYLCASSFLRGQLDYGYTFGSGTRLTVV.

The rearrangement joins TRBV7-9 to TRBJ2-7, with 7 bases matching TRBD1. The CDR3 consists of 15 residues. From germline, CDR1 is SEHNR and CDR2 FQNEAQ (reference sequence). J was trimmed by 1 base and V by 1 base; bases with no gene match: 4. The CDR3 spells CASSLVGGDSYEQYF. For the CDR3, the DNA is TGTGCCAGCAGCTTAGTAGGGGGCGATTCCTACGAGCAGTACTTC.

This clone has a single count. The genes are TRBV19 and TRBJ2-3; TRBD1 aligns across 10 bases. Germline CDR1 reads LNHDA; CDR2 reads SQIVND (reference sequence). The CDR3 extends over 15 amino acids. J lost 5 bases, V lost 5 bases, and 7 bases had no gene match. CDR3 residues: CASSPGTGVVDTQYF. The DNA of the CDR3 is TGTGCCAGTAGTCCCGGGACAGGGGTCGTAGATACGCAGTATTTT.

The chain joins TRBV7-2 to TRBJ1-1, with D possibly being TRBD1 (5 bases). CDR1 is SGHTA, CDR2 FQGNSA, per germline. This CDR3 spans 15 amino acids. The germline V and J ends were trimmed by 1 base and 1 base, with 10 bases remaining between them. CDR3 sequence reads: CASSLDGAGNTEAFF. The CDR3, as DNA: TGTGCCAGCAGCTTAGATGGGGCAGGGAACACTGAAGCTTTCTTT. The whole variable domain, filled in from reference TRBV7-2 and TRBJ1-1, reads GAGVSQSPSNKVTEKGKDVELRCDPISGHTALYWYRQSLGQGLEFLIYFQGNSAPDKSGLPSDRFSAERTGGSVSTLTIQRTQQEDSAVYLCASSLDGAGNTEAFFGQGTRLTVV.

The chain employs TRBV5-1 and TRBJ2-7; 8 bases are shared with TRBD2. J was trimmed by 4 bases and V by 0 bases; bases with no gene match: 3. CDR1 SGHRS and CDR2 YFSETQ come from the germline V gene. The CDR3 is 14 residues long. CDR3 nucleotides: TGCGCCAGCAGCTTGGGTACTAGCGGTTACGAGCAGTACTTC. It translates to CASSLGTSGYEQYF.

The CDR3 nucleotides read TGTGCCAGTAGTATAGCCGGAGGACAGGGGGCTATTCATGGCTACACCTTC. Protein: CASSIAGGQGAIHGYTF. The V and J genes are TRBV19 and TRBJ1-2, with TRBD1 identical over 11 bases. The V gene end was trimmed by 1 base and the J gene end by 6 bases; junction bases not matched to a gene: 10. CDR1 is LNHDA and CDR2 is SQIVND in the germline V gene (reference sequence). The CDR3 covers 17 residues.

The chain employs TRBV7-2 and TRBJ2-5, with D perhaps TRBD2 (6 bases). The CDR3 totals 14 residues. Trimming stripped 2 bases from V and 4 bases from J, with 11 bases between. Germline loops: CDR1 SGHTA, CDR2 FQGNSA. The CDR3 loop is CASSLRRVTETQYF. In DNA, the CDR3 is TGTGCCAGCAGCTTACGGAGGGTTACAGAGACCCAGTACTTC.

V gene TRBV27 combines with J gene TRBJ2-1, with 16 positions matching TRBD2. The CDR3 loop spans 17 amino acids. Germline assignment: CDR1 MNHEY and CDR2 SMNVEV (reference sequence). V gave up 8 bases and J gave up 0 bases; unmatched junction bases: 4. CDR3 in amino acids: CASLGLAGGSSYNEQFF. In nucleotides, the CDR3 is TGTGCCAGCTTGGGACTAGCGGGAGGGAGCTCCTACAATGAGCAGTTCTTC.

The CDR3 sequence: CASSQGSTGNSPLHF. Written as DNA, the CDR3 is TGTGCCAGCAGCCAAGGCTCCACGGGGAATTCACCCCTCCACTTT. This sequence joins TRBV4-2 and TRBJ1-6, with D uncertain. Germline V gene lookup returns CDR1 LGHNA and CDR2 YNFKEQ. This CDR3 region has 15 residues. Trimming left V 1 base short and J 7 bases short, with 11 bases between.

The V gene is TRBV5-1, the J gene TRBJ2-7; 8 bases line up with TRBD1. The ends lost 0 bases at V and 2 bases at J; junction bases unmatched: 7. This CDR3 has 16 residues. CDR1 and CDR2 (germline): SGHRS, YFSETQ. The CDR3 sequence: CASSLGNAGGPYEQYF. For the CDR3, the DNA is TGCGCCAGCAGCTTGGGAAATGCAGGGGGCCCCTACGAGCAGTACTTC.

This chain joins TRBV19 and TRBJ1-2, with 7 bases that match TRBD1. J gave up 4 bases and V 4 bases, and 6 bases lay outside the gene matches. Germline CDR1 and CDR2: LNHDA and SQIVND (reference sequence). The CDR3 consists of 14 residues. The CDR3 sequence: CASSSQGVIYGYTF. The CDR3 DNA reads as TGTGCCAGTAGTAGCCAGGGGGTTATCTATGGCTACACCTTC.

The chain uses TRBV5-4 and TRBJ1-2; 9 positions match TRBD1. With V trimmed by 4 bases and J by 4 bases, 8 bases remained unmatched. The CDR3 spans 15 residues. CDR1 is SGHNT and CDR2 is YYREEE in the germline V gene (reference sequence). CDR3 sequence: CASSKTGTGSYGYTF. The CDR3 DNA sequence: TGTGCCAGCAGCAAGACCGGGACAGGGTCCTATGGCTACACCTTC.

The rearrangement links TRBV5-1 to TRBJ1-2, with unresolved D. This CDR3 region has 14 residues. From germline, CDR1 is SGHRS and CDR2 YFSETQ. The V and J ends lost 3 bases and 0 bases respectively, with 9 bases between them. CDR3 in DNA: TGCGCCAGCAGCTCATTGGCCACTAACTATGGCTACACCTTC. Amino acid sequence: CASSSLATNYGYTF.

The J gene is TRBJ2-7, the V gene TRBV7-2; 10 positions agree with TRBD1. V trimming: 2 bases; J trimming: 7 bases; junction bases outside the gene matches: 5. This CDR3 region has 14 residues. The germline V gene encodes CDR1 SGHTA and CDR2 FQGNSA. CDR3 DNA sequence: TGTGCCAGCAGCTTAAATTCGGGACAGGGGGAGCAGTACTTC. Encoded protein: CASSLNSGQGEQYF.

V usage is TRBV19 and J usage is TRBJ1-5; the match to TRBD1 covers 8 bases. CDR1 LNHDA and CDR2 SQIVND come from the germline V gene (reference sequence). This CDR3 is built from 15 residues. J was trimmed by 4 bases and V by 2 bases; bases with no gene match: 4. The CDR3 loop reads CASSIRQGMNQPQHF. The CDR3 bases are TGTGCCAGTAGTATAAGACAGGGGATGAATCAGCCCCAGCATTTT. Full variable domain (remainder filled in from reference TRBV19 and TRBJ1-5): DGGITQSPKYLFRKEGQNVTLSCEQNLNHDAMYWYRQDPGQGLRLIYYSQIVNDFQKGDIAEGYSVSREKKESFPLTVTSAQKNPTAFYLCASSIRQGMNQPQHFGDGTRLSIL.

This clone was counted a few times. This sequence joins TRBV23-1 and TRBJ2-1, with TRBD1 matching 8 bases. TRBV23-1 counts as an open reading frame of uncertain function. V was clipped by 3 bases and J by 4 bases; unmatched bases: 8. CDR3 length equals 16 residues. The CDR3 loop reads CASSQPGQEPYNEQFF. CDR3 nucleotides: TGCGCCAGCAGTCAGCCGGGACAGGAGCCTTACAATGAGCAGTTCTTC.